This T cell receptor (beta chain) was sequenced during a study of blood T cell repertoires in COVID-19. Study context: Specimens from acute and convalescent COVID-19 originated in the United States, Italy and Spain.

The CDR3 covers 16 residues. Per germline, CDR1 MGHRA and CDR2 YSYEKL. Trimming pared 3 bases from V and 7 bases from J, leaving 19 bases between. Participant-given clinical history determined each cohort assignment. Per the study methods: For nucleated cells, counts were estimated from reference gene primer amplification. Data came from immunoSEQ multiplex PCR; TCRdb stores just in-frame clones and leaves some out. That table is the source of V, J and clone size, and D and trimming were worked out from the DNA. The sample contains under 350,000 clones, roughly nine tenths of which appear only once. The sequenced material came from PBMCs or T cells enriched from blood (not recorded which). The TCR was taken from a man aged 55-75 years who had recovered from COVID-19. The chain employs TRBV4-1 and TRBJ2-1; D possibly corresponds to TRBD2 (6 bases). The CDR3: CASSQELAIRGNEQFF. CDR3 DNA sequence: TGCGCCAGCAGCCAGGAGCTAGCGATCCGGGGGAATGAGCAGTTCTTC.